This T cell receptor (beta chain) was obtained from a study of identical twins. This clonotype was picked up a small number of times. TCRdb re-analysed the 5' RACE reads in MiXCR, keeping a single row per CDR3 protein. The table lists about 720,000 distinct CDR3 sequences, 8.6% of them singletons. The germline CDR1 and CDR2 sequences are LGHNA and YNFKEQ. The CDR3 runs 16 residues. Trimming at V came to 3 bases and at J to 0 bases, leaving 7 bases not matched to a gene. These records were also assigned to another study, of yellow fever vaccine responses in identical twins.

The sequence was collected from a woman younger than 35 in good health. The genes are TRBV4-2 and TRBJ1-1, with 7 bases aligning to TRBD1. The sequencing input was PBMCs. The DNA of the CDR3 is TGTGCCAGCAGCCACCGGGACAGACGACTGAACACTGAAGCTTTCTTT. Residues: CASSHRDRRLNTEAFF.